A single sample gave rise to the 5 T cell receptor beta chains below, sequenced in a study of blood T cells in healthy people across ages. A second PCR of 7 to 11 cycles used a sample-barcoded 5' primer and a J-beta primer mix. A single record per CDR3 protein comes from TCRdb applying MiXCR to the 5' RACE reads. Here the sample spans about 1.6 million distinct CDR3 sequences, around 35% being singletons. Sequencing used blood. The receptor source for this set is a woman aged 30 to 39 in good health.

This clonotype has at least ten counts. For the CDR3, the DNA is TGTGCCAGCAGTCCCCGGGCCACTGGGGCCAACGTCCTGACTTTC. This encodes CASSPRATGANVLTF. The rearrangement uses TRBV6-2 or TRBV6-3 and TRBJ2-6; D uncertain. Trimming cost V 5 bases and J 2 bases, with 10 bases left between them. The V gene's germline CDR1 is MNHEY and CDR2 SVGEGT. This CDR3 has 15 amino acids.

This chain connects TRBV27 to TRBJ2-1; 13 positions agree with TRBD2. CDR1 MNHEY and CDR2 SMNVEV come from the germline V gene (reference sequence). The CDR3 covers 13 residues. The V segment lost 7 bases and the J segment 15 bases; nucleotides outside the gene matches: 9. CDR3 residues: CASNPGLAGEAFF. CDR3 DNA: TGTGCCAGCAACCCAGGACTAGCGGGAGAAGCGTTCTTC.

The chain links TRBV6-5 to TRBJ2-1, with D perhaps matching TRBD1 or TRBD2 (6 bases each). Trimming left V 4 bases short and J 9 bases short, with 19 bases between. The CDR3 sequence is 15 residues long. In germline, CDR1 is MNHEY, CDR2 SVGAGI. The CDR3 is CASSSTLDGGGEQFF. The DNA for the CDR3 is TGTGCCAGCAGTTCCACGCTCGACGGGGGCGGTGAGCAGTTCTTC.

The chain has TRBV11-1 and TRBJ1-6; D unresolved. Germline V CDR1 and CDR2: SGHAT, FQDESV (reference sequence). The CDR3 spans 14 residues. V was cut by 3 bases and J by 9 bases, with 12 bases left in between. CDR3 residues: CASSLTRGGSPLHF. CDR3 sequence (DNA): TGTGCCAGCAGCTTGACACGGGGAGGTTCACCCCTCCACTTT.

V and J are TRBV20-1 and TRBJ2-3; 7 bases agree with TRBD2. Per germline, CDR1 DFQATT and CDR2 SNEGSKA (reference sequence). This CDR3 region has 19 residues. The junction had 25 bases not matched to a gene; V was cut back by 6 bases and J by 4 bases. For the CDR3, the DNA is TGCAGTGCCCGTCCCCGACAGCTGGGACTAAGTCCTAGCTCAGATACGCAGTATTTT. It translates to CSARPRQLGLSPSSDTQYF.